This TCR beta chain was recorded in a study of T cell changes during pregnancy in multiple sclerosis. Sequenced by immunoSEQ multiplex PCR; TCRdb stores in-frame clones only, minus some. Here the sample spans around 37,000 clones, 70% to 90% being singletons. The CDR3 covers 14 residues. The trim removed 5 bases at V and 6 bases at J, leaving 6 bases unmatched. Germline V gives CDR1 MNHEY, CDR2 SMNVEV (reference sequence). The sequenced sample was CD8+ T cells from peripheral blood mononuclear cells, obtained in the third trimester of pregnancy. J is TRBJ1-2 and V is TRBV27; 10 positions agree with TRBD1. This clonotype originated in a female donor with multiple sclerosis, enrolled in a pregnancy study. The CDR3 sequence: CASSVTGGADGYTF. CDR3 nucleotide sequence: TGTGCCAGCAGTGTGACAGGGGGCGCGGATGGCTACACCTTC.